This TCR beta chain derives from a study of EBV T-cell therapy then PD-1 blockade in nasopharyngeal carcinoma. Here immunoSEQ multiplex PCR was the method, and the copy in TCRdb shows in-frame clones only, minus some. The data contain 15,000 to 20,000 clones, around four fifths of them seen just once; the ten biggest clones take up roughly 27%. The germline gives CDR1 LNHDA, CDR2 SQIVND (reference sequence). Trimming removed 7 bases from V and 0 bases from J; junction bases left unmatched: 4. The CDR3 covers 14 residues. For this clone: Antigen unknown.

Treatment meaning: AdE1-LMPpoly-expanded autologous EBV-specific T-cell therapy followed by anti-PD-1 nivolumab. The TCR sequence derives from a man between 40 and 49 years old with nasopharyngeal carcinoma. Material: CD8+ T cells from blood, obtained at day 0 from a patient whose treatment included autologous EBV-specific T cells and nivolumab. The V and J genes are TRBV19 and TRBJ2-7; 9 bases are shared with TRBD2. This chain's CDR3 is CASKPAGGSYEQYF. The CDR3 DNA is TGTGCCAGTAAACCAGCGGGGGGCTCCTACGAGCAGTACTTC.